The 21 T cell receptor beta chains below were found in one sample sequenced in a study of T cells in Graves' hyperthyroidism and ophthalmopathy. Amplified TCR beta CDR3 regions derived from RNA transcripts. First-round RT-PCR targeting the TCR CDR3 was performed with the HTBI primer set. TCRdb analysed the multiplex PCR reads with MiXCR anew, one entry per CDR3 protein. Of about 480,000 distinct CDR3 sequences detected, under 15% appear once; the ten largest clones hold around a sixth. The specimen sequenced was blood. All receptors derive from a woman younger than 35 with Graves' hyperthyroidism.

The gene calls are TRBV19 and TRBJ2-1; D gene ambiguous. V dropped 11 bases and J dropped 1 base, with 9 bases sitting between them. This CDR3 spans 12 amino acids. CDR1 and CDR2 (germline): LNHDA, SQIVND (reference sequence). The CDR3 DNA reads TGTGCCGCTAAGGGATCCTACAATGAGCAGTTCTTC. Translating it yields CAAKGSYNEQFF.

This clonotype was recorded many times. The CDR3 protein is CSANRILSNQPQHF. The DNA of the CDR3 is TGCAGTGCCAACAGAATTCTTAGCAATCAGCCCCAGCATTTT. V gene TRBV20-1 combines with J gene TRBJ1-5; D is unresolved. CDR1 is DFQATT, CDR2 SNEGSKA, per germline (reference sequence). The CDR3 consists of 14 residues. With 6 bases removed from V and 0 bases from J, the gap between germline ends came to 12 bases.

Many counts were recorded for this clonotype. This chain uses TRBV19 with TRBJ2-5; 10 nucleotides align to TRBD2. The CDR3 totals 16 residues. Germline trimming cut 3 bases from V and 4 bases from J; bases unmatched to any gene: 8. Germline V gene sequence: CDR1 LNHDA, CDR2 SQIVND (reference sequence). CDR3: CASSISGRAAGETQYF. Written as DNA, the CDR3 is TGTGCCAGTAGTATCAGCGGGAGGGCCGCTGGAGAGACCCAGTACTTC.

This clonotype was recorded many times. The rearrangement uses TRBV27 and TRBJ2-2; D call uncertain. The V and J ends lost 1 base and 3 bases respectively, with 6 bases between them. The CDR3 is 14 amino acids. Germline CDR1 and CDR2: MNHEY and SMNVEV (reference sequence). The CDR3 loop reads CASSLYGYTGELFF. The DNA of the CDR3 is TGTGCCAGCAGTTTATACGGTTACACCGGGGAGCTGTTTTTT.

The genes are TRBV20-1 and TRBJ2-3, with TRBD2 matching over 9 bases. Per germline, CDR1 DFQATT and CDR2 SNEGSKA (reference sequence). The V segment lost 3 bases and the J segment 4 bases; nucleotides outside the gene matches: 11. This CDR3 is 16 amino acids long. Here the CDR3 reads CSASPFSGGGPDTQYF. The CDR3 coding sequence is TGCAGTGCTAGTCCCTTTAGCGGGGGTGGGCCAGATACGCAGTATTTT.

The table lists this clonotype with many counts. The CDR3 here is CASSLSGLGGEQYF. The CDR3 nucleotides are TGTGCCAGCAGTTTATCGGGACTAGGGGGAGAGCAGTACTTC. V usage is TRBV27 and J usage is TRBJ2-7, with 8 bases lining up with TRBD2. This CDR3 has 14 residues. Germline V lookup: CDR1 MNHEY, CDR2 SMNVEV (reference sequence). The junction had 5 bases not matched to a gene; V was cut back by 0 bases and J by 7 bases.

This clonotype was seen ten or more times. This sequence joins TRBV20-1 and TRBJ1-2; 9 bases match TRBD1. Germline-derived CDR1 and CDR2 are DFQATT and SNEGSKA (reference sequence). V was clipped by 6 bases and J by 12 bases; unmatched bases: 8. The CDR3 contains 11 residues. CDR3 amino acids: CSARDRAGNTF. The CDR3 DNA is TGCAGTGCCCGGGACAGGGCGGGCAACACCTTC.

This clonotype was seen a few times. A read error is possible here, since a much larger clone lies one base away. The CDR3 here is CASGVSGANVPTF. CDR3 in DNA: TGTGCCAGCGGAGTCTCTGGGGCCAACGTCCCGACTTTC. J is TRBJ2-6 and V is TRBV6-1, with D perhaps TRBD1 (5 bases). The length of the CDR3 is 13 residues. CDR1 and CDR2 from the germline V gene are MNHNS and SASEGT.

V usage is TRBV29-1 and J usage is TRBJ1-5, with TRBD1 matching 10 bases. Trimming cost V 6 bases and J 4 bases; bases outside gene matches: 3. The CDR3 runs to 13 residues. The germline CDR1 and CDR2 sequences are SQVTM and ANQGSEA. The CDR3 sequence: CSVRTGGNQPQHF. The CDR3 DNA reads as TGCAGCGTCCGGACAGGGGGAAATCAGCCCCAGCATTTT. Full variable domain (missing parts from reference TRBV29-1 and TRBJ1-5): SAVISQKPSRDICQRGTSLTIQCQVDSQVTMMFWYRQQPGQSLTLIATANQGSEATYESGFVIDKFPISRPNLTFSTLTVSNMSPEDSSIYLCSVRTGGNQPQHFGDGTRLSIL.

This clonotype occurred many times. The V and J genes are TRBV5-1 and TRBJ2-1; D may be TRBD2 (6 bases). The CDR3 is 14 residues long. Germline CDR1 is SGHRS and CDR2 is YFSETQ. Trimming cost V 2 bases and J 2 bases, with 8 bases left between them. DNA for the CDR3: TGCGCCAGCAGCTTAGCGGGTCCCTACAATGAGCAGTTCTTC. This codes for CASSLAGPYNEQFF.

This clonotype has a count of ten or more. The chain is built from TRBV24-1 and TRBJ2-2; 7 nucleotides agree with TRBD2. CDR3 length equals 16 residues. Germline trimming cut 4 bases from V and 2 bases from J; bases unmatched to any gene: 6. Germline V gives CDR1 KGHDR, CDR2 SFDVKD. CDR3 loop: CATSDRLALNTGELFF. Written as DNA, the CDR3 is TGTGCCACCAGTGACCGACTAGCCCTAAACACCGGGGAGCTGTTTTTT.

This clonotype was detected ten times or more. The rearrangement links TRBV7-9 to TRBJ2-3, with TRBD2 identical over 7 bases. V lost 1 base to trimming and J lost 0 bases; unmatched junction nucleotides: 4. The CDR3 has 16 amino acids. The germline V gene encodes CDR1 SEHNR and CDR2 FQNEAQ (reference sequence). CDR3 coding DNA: TGTGCCAGCAGCTTAGGTAGCGGGCAAAGCACAGATACGCAGTATTTT. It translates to CASSLGSGQSTDTQYF.

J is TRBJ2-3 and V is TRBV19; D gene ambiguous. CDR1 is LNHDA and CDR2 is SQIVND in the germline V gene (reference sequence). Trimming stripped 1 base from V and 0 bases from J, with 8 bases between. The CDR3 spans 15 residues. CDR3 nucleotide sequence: TGTGCCAGTAGTATAGGGCAGACTAGCACAGATACGCAGTATTTT. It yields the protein CASSIGQTSTDTQYF.

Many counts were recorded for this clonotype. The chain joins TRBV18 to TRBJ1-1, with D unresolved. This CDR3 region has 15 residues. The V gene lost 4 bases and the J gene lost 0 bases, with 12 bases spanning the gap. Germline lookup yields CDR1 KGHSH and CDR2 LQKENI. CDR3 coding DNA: TGTGCCAGCTCACTCCAGACGGGGATGAACACTGAAGCTTTCTTT. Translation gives CASSLQTGMNTEAFF.

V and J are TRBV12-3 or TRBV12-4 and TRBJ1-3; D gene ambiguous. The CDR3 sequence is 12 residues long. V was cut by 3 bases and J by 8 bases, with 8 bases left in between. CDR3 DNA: TGTGCCAGCAGTTTCAGTGGCCACACCATATATTTT. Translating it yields CASSFSGHTIYF.

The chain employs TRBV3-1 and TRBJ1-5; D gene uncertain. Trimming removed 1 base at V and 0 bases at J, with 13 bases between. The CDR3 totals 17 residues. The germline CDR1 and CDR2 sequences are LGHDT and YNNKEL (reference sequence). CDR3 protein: CASSQGTIIYSNQPQHF. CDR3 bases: TGTGCCAGCAGCCAAGGGACGATTATTTATAGCAATCAGCCCCAGCATTTT.

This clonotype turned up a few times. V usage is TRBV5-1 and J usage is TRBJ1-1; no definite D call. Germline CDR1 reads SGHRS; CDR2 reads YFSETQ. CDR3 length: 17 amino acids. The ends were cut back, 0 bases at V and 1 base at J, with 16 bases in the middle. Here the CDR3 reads CASSLAKAAIPNTEAFF. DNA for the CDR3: TGCGCCAGCAGCTTGGCGAAAGCGGCGATTCCGAACACTGAAGCTTTCTTT.

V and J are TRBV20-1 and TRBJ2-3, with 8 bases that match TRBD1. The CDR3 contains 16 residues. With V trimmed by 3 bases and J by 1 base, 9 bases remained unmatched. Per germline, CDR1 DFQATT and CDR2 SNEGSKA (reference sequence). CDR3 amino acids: CSASPPGGRGTDTQYF. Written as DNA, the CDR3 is TGCAGTGCTAGCCCTCCAGGGGGCAGGGGCACAGATACGCAGTATTTT.

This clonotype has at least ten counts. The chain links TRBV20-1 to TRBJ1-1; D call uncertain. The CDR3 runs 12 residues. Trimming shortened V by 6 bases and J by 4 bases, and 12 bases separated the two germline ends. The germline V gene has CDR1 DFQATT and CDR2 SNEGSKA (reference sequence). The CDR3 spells CSAPGRGTEAFF. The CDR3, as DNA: TGCAGTGCCCCCGGCAGAGGCACTGAAGCTTTCTTT.

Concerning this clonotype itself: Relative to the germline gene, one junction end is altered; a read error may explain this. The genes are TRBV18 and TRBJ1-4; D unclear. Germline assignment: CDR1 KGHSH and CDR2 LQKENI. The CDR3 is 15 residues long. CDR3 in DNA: TGTGCCAGCTCCACGGACGGGCAGCCTAATGAAAAACCGTTTTTT. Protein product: CASSTDGQPNEKPFF.

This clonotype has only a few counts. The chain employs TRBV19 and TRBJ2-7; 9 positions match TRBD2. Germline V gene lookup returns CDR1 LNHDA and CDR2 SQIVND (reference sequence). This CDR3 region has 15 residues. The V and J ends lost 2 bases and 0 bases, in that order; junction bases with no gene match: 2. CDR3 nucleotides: TGTGCCAGTAGTATATCAGCGGGAGGCTCCTACGAGCAGTACTTC. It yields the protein CASSISAGGSYEQYF.